Shown below are 30 T cell receptor beta chains from a single sample sequenced in a study of blood T cell repertoires in COVID-19. Only in-frame clones appear in the TCRdb table, and some are missing; sequencing was by immunoSEQ multiplex PCR. The profile shows 91,000 or so clones, 85% to 95% of them singletons. The sequenced sample consisted of peripheral blood. These receptors all come from a woman aged 45-65 years in a cohort sampled during active COVID-19.

J is TRBJ1-2 and V is TRBV27; no clear D. Germline V lookup: CDR1 MNHEY, CDR2 SMNVEV (reference sequence). Trimming pared 2 bases from V and 4 bases from J, leaving 8 bases between. The CDR3 totals 13 residues. CDR3 amino acids: CASSLEGRYGYTF. In DNA, the CDR3 is TGTGCCAGCAGTTTAGAGGGTCGCTATGGCTACACCTTC.

The chain joins TRBV24-1 to TRBJ1-2; perhaps TRBD1 as D (6 bases). V was clipped by 4 bases and J by 4 bases, with 12 bases between them. Germline loops: CDR1 KGHDR, CDR2 SFDVKD. The CDR3 spans 14 residues. CDR3 sequence: CATSENDRPYGYTF. CDR3 bases: TGTGCCACCAGTGAAAACGACAGGCCCTATGGCTACACCTTC.

The chain couples TRBV19 to TRBJ1-1, with TRBD1 matching 10 bases. V trimming: 5 bases; J trimming: 6 bases; junction bases outside the gene matches: 6. Germline values: CDR1 LNHDA, CDR2 SQIVND (reference sequence). The CDR3 is 14 residues long. The CDR3 DNA sequence: TGTGCCAGTAGTGACAGGGGGCGCGTGCCTGAAGCTTTCTTT. Residues: CASSDRGRVPEAFF.

The chain couples TRBV7-2 to TRBJ2-5; D is unresolved. The germline V gene has CDR1 SGHTA and CDR2 FQGNSA. V lost 1 base and J 5 bases, leaving 11 bases between the germline ends. This CDR3 comprises 14 residues. The CDR3 protein is CASSLVWARETQYF. The CDR3 DNA is TGTGCCAGCAGCTTAGTTTGGGCTCGTGAGACCCAGTACTTC. Supplemented by reference TRBV7-2 and TRBJ2-5, the full variable domain reads GAGVSQSPSNKVTEKGKDVELRCDPISGHTALYWYRQSLGQGLEFLIYFQGNSAPDKSGLPSDRFSAERTGGSVSTLTIQRTQQEDSAVYLCASSLVWARETQYFGPGTRLLVL.

This sequence joins TRBV11-3 and TRBJ2-7; the D gene is possibly TRBD2 (5 bases). Germline V gene lookup returns CDR1 SGHNT and CDR2 YENEEA. With 4 bases removed from V and 3 bases from J, the gap between germline ends came to 7 bases. The CDR3 sequence is 12 residues long. The CDR3 DNA follows: TGTGCCAGCAGCTCCCGGGGCTACGAGCAGTACTTC. Its protein is CASSSRGYEQYF.

The chain recombines TRBV11-3 with TRBJ1-1; 8 nucleotides align to TRBD1. This CDR3 spans 17 amino acids. V dropped 5 bases and J dropped 5; count of bases not matched to a gene: 16. The V gene's germline CDR1 is SGHNT and CDR2 YENEEA. This CDR3 is CASSEGAVQGVRTEAFF. The CDR3 nucleotides are TGTGCCAGCAGCGAAGGGGCCGTACAGGGGGTGAGGACTGAAGCTTTCTTT.

The gene calls are TRBV5-5 and TRBJ1-2; D remains unclear. The CDR3 loop spans 13 amino acids. Germline-derived CDR1 and CDR2 are SGHKS and YYEKEE (reference sequence). The V end lost 1 base, the J end lost 9 bases, and 13 bases lay between the germline ends. CDR3 sequence reads: CASSLNLVSSYTF. As DNA, the CDR3 is TGTGCCAGCAGCTTGAATCTAGTTTCGAGCTACACCTTC.

This chain joins TRBV5-6 and TRBJ2-7; 9 nucleotides line up with TRBD2. CDR1 is SGHDT and CDR2 is YYEEEE in the germline V gene. V trimming: 0 bases; J trimming: 13 bases; junction bases outside the gene matches: 11. The CDR3 has 14 residues. The CDR3 DNA reads as TGTGCCAGCAGCTTGGTAGCGGGAGCCCTGGGGCCTTACTTC. Amino acid sequence: CASSLVAGALGPYF.

The chain is built from TRBV27 and TRBJ2-1, with D perhaps matching TRBD2 (6 bases). CDR3 size: 14 residues. The V gene's germline CDR1 is MNHEY and CDR2 SMNVEV (reference sequence). V was clipped by 3 bases and J by 4 bases, with 10 bases between them. CDR3 sequence (DNA): TGTGCCAGCAGTTTCGGGGGTGGGTACAATGAGCAGTTCTTC. It specifies CASSFGGGYNEQFF.

The chain has TRBV19 and TRBJ1-2; D gene uncertain. CDR3 length equals 13 residues. In germline, CDR1 is LNHDA, CDR2 SQIVND (reference sequence). Trimming cost V 10 bases and J 2 bases, with 14 bases left between them. The CDR3 loop reads CATSGLKNYGYTF. The CDR3 nucleotides read TGTGCCACCTCAGGACTGAAAAACTATGGCTACACCTTC.

The V and J genes are TRBV3-1 (or the pseudogene TRBV3-2) and TRBJ2-1, with D maybe TRBD2 (5 bases). Germline values: CDR1 LGHDT, CDR2 YNNKEL (reference sequence). Between the trimmed V and J ends, which lost 0 bases and 4 bases, there was a span of 13 bases. This CDR3 is 16 amino acids long. The CDR3 here is CASSQEPYERYNEQFF. The CDR3 coding sequence is TGTGCCAGCAGCCAAGAACCTTATGAGCGGTACAATGAGCAGTTCTTC.

The V and J genes are TRBV4-1 and TRBJ1-2; 9 bases are a match to TRBD1. The J segment lost 5 bases and the V segment lost 6 bases, leaving 22 bases of the junction unmatched. Germline loops: CDR1 MGHRA, CDR2 YSYEKL. CDR3 length: 19 residues. This chain's CDR3 is CASRPGPGTGSTMAYGYTF. CDR3 coding DNA: TGCGCCAGCAGACCCGGCCCCGGGACAGGGTCCACCATGGCTTATGGCTACACCTTC.

As concerns this clone: The sample contains more than one DNA sequence encoding this CDR3. This chain links TRBV12-5 with TRBJ2-6; D is uncertain. From germline, CDR1 is LGHNT and CDR2 FRNRAP. The CDR3 spans 15 residues. Trimming took off 5 bases at V and 0 bases at J, with 8 bases between the two ends. Here the CDR3 reads CASGLRLSGANVLTF. CDR3 nucleotides: TGTGCTAGTGGTCTGCGACTCTCTGGGGCCAACGTCCTGACTTTC.

V gene TRBV2 combines with J gene TRBJ2-1, with 8 bases fitting TRBD2. This CDR3 is built from 15 residues. CDR1 is SNHLY, CDR2 FYNNEI, per germline. J lost 3 bases, V lost 5 bases, and 6 bases had no gene match. In DNA, the CDR3 is TGTGCCAGCAGTTCTCAAGCGGGGGTCTACAATGAGCAGTTCTTC. It is translated as CASSSQAGVYNEQFF.

This clone has just one count. The V call is TRBV10-1, the J call TRBJ2-1; TRBD2 matches at 13 bases. Germline CDR1 WNHNN, CDR2 SYGVQD (reference sequence). Losses at the gene ends were 4 bases for V and 4 bases for J; bases not matched to a gene: 13. This CDR3 spans 19 amino acids. The CDR3 sequence is CASSGTSGGVRHNYNEQFF. CDR3 nucleotide sequence: TGCGCCAGCAGTGGGACTAGCGGGGGCGTACGACACAATTACAATGAGCAGTTCTTC.

The gene calls are TRBV7-2 and TRBJ2-7; 14 bases agree with TRBD2. CDR1 is SGHTA, CDR2 FQGNSA, per germline. The CDR3 length is 18 residues. The ends lost 3 bases at V and 0 bases at J; junction bases unmatched: 7. In DNA, the CDR3 is TGTGCCAGCAGCTTTGCCGGGACTAGCGGGGGAAGCTCCTACGAGCAGTACTTC. Residues: CASSFAGTSGGSSYEQYF.

The rearrangement uses TRBV18 and TRBJ1-2, with TRBD1 matching over 9 bases. This CDR3 spans 13 amino acids. J gave up 6 bases and V 2 bases, and 1 base lay outside the gene matches. Germline values: CDR1 KGHSH, CDR2 LQKENI. CDR3 sequence (DNA): TGTGCCAGCTCACCAGGGACAGGGAATGGCTACACCTTC. Protein: CASSPGTGNGYTF.

The rearrangement joins TRBV27 to TRBJ2-3; D not resolved. V lost 4 bases to trimming and J lost 2 bases, with 7 bases between them. CDR3 length: 13 amino acids. Germline V gene data show CDR1 as MNHEY and CDR2 as SMNVEV (reference sequence). CDR3 sequence reads: CASSSRVTDTQYF. Here the CDR3 DNA reads TGTGCCAGCAGTTCTCGGGTCACAGATACGCAGTATTTT.

The chain has TRBV18 and TRBJ1-1; D is ambiguous. From germline, CDR1 is KGHSH and CDR2 LQKENI. The CDR3 extends over 18 amino acids. V was trimmed by 1 base and J by 0 bases, leaving 18 bases between them. The DNA for the CDR3 is TGTGCCAGCTCACCACTACTAGGACGGACCGTTATGAACACTGAAGCTTTCTTT. It is translated as CASSPLLGRTVMNTEAFF.

The gene calls are TRBV19 and TRBJ2-1; 7 nucleotides agree with TRBD2. The CDR3 sequence is 16 residues long. In germline, CDR1 is LNHDA, CDR2 SQIVND (reference sequence). Germline trimming cut 3 bases from V and 5 bases from J; bases unmatched to any gene: 10. CDR3 nucleotides: TGTGCCAGTAGTATGCCACCGGGACTATCAAACAATGAGCAGTTCTTC. It yields the protein CASSMPPGLSNNEQFF.

The rearrangement uses TRBV10-2 and TRBJ2-1; possibly TRBD2 for D (6 bases). Trimming took 7 bases from V and 7 from J, leaving 11 bases between them. CDR3 size: 12 residues. Per the germline V gene, CDR1 is WSHSY and CDR2 is SAAADI. The CDR3 protein is CASISSGNEQFF. CDR3 sequence (DNA): TGCGCCAGCATAAGTAGCGGAAATGAGCAGTTCTTC.

CDR3 in amino acids: CASSPLETVYGYTF. The CDR3 DNA reads TGTGCCAGCTCACCACTGGAGACAGTCTATGGCTACACCTTC. The chain is built from TRBV18 and TRBJ1-2; D might be TRBD1 (5 bases). V was clipped by 1 base and J by 4 bases, with 10 bases between them. Germline CDR1 is KGHSH and CDR2 is LQKENI. This CDR3 comprises 14 residues.

This CDR3 is CASSGSTGHTGELFF. DNA for the CDR3: TGCGCCAGCAGTGGGTCGACAGGGCACACCGGGGAGCTGTTTTTT. V and J are TRBV23-1 and TRBJ2-2; 7 bases are a match to TRBD1. TRBV23-1 is flagged as an ORF with uncertain function. J lost 3 bases, V lost 5 bases, and 6 bases had no gene match. CDR3 length: 15 amino acids.

The chain has TRBV19 and TRBJ2-1; 7 bases align to TRBD1. Per the germline V gene, CDR1 is LNHDA and CDR2 is SQIVND (reference sequence). The CDR3 extends over 14 amino acids. V was pared by 4 bases and J by 4 bases, with 4 bases of the junction left unmatched. CDR3 amino acids: CASSRQDRYNEQFF. Written as DNA, the CDR3 is TGTGCCAGTAGTAGACAGGACAGGTACAATGAGCAGTTCTTC.

This chain joins TRBV3-1 (or the pseudogene TRBV3-2) and TRBJ1-2; possibly TRBD1 for D (6 bases). V was pared by 0 bases and J by 3 bases, with 11 bases between. This CDR3 spans 15 amino acids. In germline, CDR1 is LGHDT, CDR2 YNNKEL (reference sequence). CDR3 loop: CASSQDRGGHYGYTF. Written as DNA, the CDR3 is TGTGCCAGCAGCCAAGATAGGGGGGGACACTATGGCTACACCTTC.

Concerning this clone itself: Germline is not matched at one junction end, which may reflect a read error. V and J are TRBV6-5 and TRBJ2-1; maybe TRBD2 (6 bases). CDR1 MNHEY and CDR2 SVGAGI come from the germline V gene. CDR3 length: 14 residues. The CDR3 spells CASSPRRDLPEPFF. Here the CDR3 DNA reads TGTGCCAGCAGCCCCCGGCGGGACCTTCCCGAGCCGTTCTTC.

In its sample, this clone was seen once. At one boundary the junction diverges from the germline segment, which might be a read error. The chain is built from TRBV7-7 and TRBJ2-5; the D is unclear. There are 13 residues in the CDR3. The germline gives CDR1 SSHAT, CDR2 FNYEAQ (reference sequence). CDR3 in amino acids: CASSLFSQETQYF. Written as DNA, the CDR3 is TGTGCTAGCAGCTTATTCAGCCAAGAGACCCAGTACTTC.

This rearrangement joins TRBV6-5 to TRBJ2-3; D may be TRBD2 (5 bases). The CDR3 is 14 amino acids. The germline V gene has CDR1 MNHEY and CDR2 SVGAGI. Trimming took off 6 bases at V and 5 bases at J, with 15 bases between the two ends. CDR3 sequence (DNA): TGTGCCAGCAGACGGACTCTCTGGGGAGATACGCAGTATTTT. Translation: CASRRTLWGDTQYF.

The rearrangement joins TRBV6-5 to TRBJ1-4, with no clear D. V gave up 6 bases and J gave up 7 bases, with 15 bases separating them. This CDR3 is built from 14 residues. Germline V gene lookup returns CDR1 MNHEY and CDR2 SVGAGI. In DNA, the CDR3 is TGTGCCAGCAGAGCGGGCCGGTCGGGTGAAAAACTGTTTTTT. It codes for CASRAGRSGEKLFF.

This chain uses TRBV5-1 with TRBJ2-1, with D possibly being TRBD1 (6 bases). Germline V lookup: CDR1 SGHRS, CDR2 YFSETQ. This CDR3 comprises 15 residues. With 3 bases removed from V and 4 bases from J, the gap between germline ends came to 14 bases. The CDR3 here is CASSSDGGPYNEQFF. The CDR3, as DNA: TGCGCCAGCAGCTCGGATGGGGGCCCATACAATGAGCAGTTCTTC. Supplemented by reference TRBV5-1 and TRBJ2-1, the full variable domain reads KAGVTQTPRYLIKTRGQQVTLSCSPISGHRSVSWYQQTPGQGLQFLFEYFSETQRNKGNFPGRFSGRQFSNSRSEMNVSTLELGDSALYLCASSSDGGPYNEQFFGPGTRLTVL.